The rows below give T cell receptor beta chains drawn from one sample of a study of blood T cell repertoires in COVID-19. This table comes from immunoSEQ multiplex PCR, and its TCRdb copy is limited to in-frame clones, with some not included. The profile covers under 90,000 clones, with roughly nine tenths appearing a single time and 5% to 6.5% taken by the ten largest. The sequencing input was peripheral blood. These TCRs come from a man aged 55 to 70 with acute or convalescent COVID-19. CDR3s include the opening cysteine and the closing phenylalanine or tryptophan. Fields, in order: D gene, clone size, V gene, J gene, CDR3 DNA, CDR3 protein. D genes are given only for firm matches. Clone size appears in some rows only: once, few, many, or a class for an expanded clone.

>-|-|TRBV4-2|TRBJ1-5
TGTGCCAGCAGCCAAGGATCTGACACCTCGTTCCAGCATTTT
CASSQGSDTSFQHF
>-|-|TRBV7-8|TRBJ1-1
TGTGCCAGCAGCTTTGACAGCTTGAGGACTGAAGCTTTCTTT
CASSFDSLRTEAFF
>-|-|TRBV15|TRBJ1-1
TGTGCCACCAGGAATGGGCACTTGGAAGCTTTCTTT
CATRNGHLEAFF
>-|-|TRBV28|TRBJ2-7
TGTGCCAGCAGTTCCCTAACGGGGGTTGATTACGAGCAGTACTTC
CASSSLTGVDYEQYF
>-|-|TRBV7-2|TRBJ2-5
TGTGCCAGCAGCTTAGTTTTAACAGGGATCAAAGAGACCCAGTACTTC
CASSLVLTGIKETQYF
>TRBD1|-|TRBV9|TRBJ2-1
TGTGCCAGCAGCGTAGAGGGGGCATCCTACAATGAGCAGTTCTTC
CASSVEGASYNEQFF
>TRBD1|-|TRBV7-2|TRBJ1-6
TGTGCCAGCAGCCCCCGGGACAGGGCTTCACCCCTCCACTTT
CASSPRDRASPLHF
>-|few|TRBV4-3|TRBJ1-2
TGCGCCAGCAGCCGCTTGACAGAGGGCGGGGGTGGCTACACCTTC
CASSRLTEGGGGYTF
>-|-|TRBV11-2|TRBJ2-4
TGTGCCAGCAGCTTAGATTGGGGGACACAAATCTACTTC
CASSLDWGTQIYF
>TRBD1|-|TRBV12-5|TRBJ2-1
TGTGCTAGTGGACTCGGACAGGGCCTCGACAATGAGCAGTTCTTC
CASGLGQGLDNEQFF
>-|-|TRBV9|TRBJ2-3
TGTGCCAGCAGCGTAGGCGGCAGGGGTTCCACAGATACGCAGTATTTT
CASSVGGRGSTDTQYF
>TRBD1|-|TRBV11-2|TRBJ2-5
TGTGCCAGCAGCCCGCGACAGGGGGCGGCTCGGGAGACCCAGTACTTC
CASSPRQGAARETQYF
>-|-|TRBV5-5|TRBJ1-1
TGTGCCAGCAGCTTTGGAGGGGCGTTGGCTTTCTTT
CASSFGGALAFF
>-|-|TRBV12-3/TRBV12-4|TRBJ2-7
TGTGCCAGCAGTCTGTACGAGCAGTACTTC
CASSLYEQYF
>TRBD1|once|TRBV7-9|TRBJ1-5
TGTGCCAGCAGCTCCCGGGACAGTGGGGATCAGCCCCAGCATTTT
CASSSRDSGDQPQHF
>-|-|TRBV6-6|TRBJ1-3
TGTGCCAGCAGTTACTCAAACAGTGGGTCTGGAAACACCATATATTTT
CASSYSNSGSGNTIYF
>TRBD1|-|TRBV3-1/TRBV3-2|TRBJ1-4
TGTGCCAGCAGCCCGGTCCAGGGGGCAGCCACTAATGAAAAACTGTTTTTT
CASSPVQGAATNEKLFF
>TRBD2|-|TRBV9|TRBJ2-5
TGTGCCAGCAGCGTAGGACGCGGGGGGTCTCTTGGAGAGACCCAGTACTTC
CASSVGRGGSLGETQYF
>TRBD1|-|TRBV10-3|TRBJ2-1
TGTGCCATCAGTGAGCATATATCGGGGACAGGGGGCTTTGAGCAGTTCTTC
CAISEHISGTGGFEQFF
>TRBD1|-|TRBV19|TRBJ2-7
TGTGCCAGTAGTGGCAGGGGGAATTTTAACGAGCAGTACTTC
CASSGRGNFNEQYF
>-|-|TRBV19|TRBJ2-4
TGTGCCAGTAGTGGGGTCGGGAATTCCAAAAACATTCAGTACTTC
CASSGVGNSKNIQYF
>TRBD1|-|TRBV5-8|TRBJ1-1
TGTGCCAGCAGCTTCCTGCCCAGGGGGTACACTGAAGCTTTCTTT
CASSFLPRGYTEAFF
>TRBD2|-|TRBV28|TRBJ2-1
TGTGCCAGCAGCCACTTAGCGGGGGCCCTAGGGAATGAGCAGTTCTTC
CASSHLAGALGNEQFF
>-|once|TRBV3-1/TRBV3-2|TRBJ1-5
TGTGCCAGCAGCCAAGCTACCGATCAGCCCCAGCATTTT
CASSQATDQPQHF
>TRBD2|-|TRBV2|TRBJ2-2
TGTGCCAGCAGTGAAGGAGGGCGGGAGACCGGGGAGCTGTTTTTT
CASSEGGRETGELFF
>TRBD1|-|TRBV27|TRBJ1-1
TGTGCCAGCAAAGGGACAGGGAACACTGAAGCTTTCTTT
CASKGTGNTEAFF
>TRBD1|-|TRBV7-2|TRBJ1-1
TGTGCCAGCAGCTTAGAGGGACAGATGAACACTGAAGCTTTCTTT
CASSLEGQMNTEAFF
>-|-|TRBV7-2|TRBJ1-1
TGTGCCAGCAGCTTACAGGGTAGGAACACTGAAGCTTTCTTT
CASSLQGRNTEAFF
>TRBD1|few|TRBV5-4|TRBJ2-7
TGTGCCAGCACCCTCGGACAGGAAGGAATCTACGAGCAGTACTTC
CASTLGQEGIYEQYF
>TRBD1|-|TRBV6-5|TRBJ1-1
TGTGCGGGCAGGGGGCCCGCTGAAGCTTTCTTT
CAGRGPAEAFF
>TRBD1|-|TRBV24-1|TRBJ1-2
TGTGCCACCAGTGACAATGGACAGGGGGCCTATGGCTACACCTTC
CATSDNGQGAYGYTF
>TRBD1|-|TRBV4-3|TRBJ1-1
TGCGCCAGCAGCCAGGCCCCGGACAGGACCAACACTGAAGCTTTCTTT
CASSQAPDRTNTEAFF
>TRBD1|-|TRBV5-4|TRBJ1-1
TGTGCCAGCAGCCAAGGACAGGGGCTAAGGAGCACTGAAGCTTTCTTT
CASSQGQGLRSTEAFF
>-|-|TRBV6-2/TRBV6-3|TRBJ2-7
TGTGCCAGCAGTTACAGGGGCAGCCTCTACGAGCAGTACTTC
CASSYRGSLYEQYF
>-|-|TRBV7-3|TRBJ2-5
TGTGCCAGCAGCTTGACTAGTCTGGGACAAGAGACCCAGTACTTC
CASSLTSLGQETQYF
>TRBD2|-|TRBV5-1|TRBJ2-2
TGCGCCAGCAGCGAAATACCGGGAGGCAGTGGTGGGGAGCTGTTTTTT
CASSEIPGGSGGELFF
>-|-|TRBV6-5|TRBJ1-6
TGTGCCAGCCGCTCGGGGGTTAGTTCACCCCTCCACTTT
CASRSGVSSPLHF
>-|-|TRBV6-2/TRBV6-3|TRBJ2-3
TGTGCCAGCAGTTACGAGTGGGGCGTCTTAAGGGGGGGAACAGATACGCAGTATTTT
CASSYEWGVLRGGTDTQYF
>TRBD1|-|TRBV5-5|TRBJ1-2
TGTGCCAGCAGTCGAGTCGGGACAGCAAACTATGGCTACACCTTC
CASSRVGTANYGYTF
>-|-|TRBV5-1|TRBJ1-2
TGCGCCAGCAGCGTGGACATCAACTATGGCTACACCTTC
CASSVDINYGYTF
>-|once|TRBV7-2|TRBJ1-1
TGTGCCAGCAGCTTAGGAGTCACTGAAGCTTTCTTT
CASSLGVTEAFF
>-|-|TRBV24-1|TRBJ1-1
TGTGCCACCAGTGGCAGCGAGGGGAACACTGAAGCTTTCTTT
CATSGSEGNTEAFF
>-|once|TRBV5-8|TRBJ2-1
TGTGCCAGCAGCTTGGTCAGGACGGGGACTTCCTACAATGAGCAGTTCTTC
CASSLVRTGTSYNEQFF
>-|-|TRBV19|TRBJ1-2
TGTGCCAGTAGCCTTACAGGGAGAGAAGGCTACACCTTC
CASSLTGREGYTF
>TRBD1|few|TRBV27|TRBJ2-1
TGTGCCAGCAGTCCGACGGGACAGGGAACCAGTGAGCAGTTCTTC
CASSPTGQGTSEQFF
>TRBD1|-|TRBV6-6|TRBJ1-6
TGTGCCAGCAGTCCCGGGACAGAGAATTCACCCCTCCACTTT
CASSPGTENSPLHF
>TRBD1|-|TRBV19|TRBJ1-3
TGTGCCAGTCGAAGATCGACAGGGATACTATCCACCATATATTTT
CASRRSTGILSTIYF
>TRBD1|-|TRBV12-5|TRBJ1-2
TGTGCTAGTGGTTTAGGGACAGACCTCTATGGCTACACCTTC
CASGLGTDLYGYTF
>-|-|TRBV6-4|TRBJ2-2
TGTGCCAGCAGTGAGCAGGGTGCCGGGGAGCTGTTTTTT
CASSEQGAGELFF
>TRBD2|-|TRBV9|TRBJ2-1
TGTGCCAGCAGCGTAGACGGGGGGGCCTATGAGCAGTTCTTC
CASSVDGGAYEQFF